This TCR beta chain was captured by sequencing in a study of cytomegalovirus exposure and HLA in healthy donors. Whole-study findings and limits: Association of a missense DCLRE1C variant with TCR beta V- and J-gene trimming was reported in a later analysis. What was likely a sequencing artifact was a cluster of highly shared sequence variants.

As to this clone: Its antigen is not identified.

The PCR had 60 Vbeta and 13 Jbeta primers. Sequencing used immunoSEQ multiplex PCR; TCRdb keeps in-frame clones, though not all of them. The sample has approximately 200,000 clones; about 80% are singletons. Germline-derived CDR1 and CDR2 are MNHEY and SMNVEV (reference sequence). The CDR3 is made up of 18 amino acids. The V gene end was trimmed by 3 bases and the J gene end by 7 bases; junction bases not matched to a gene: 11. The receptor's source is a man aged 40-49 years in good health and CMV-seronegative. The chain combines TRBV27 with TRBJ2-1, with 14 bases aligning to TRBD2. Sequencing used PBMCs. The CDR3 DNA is TGTGCCAGCAGTTTCTTCCCCCGGACTAGCGGGGGGTCGAATGAGCAGTTCTTC. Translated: CASSFFPRTSGGSNEQFF.